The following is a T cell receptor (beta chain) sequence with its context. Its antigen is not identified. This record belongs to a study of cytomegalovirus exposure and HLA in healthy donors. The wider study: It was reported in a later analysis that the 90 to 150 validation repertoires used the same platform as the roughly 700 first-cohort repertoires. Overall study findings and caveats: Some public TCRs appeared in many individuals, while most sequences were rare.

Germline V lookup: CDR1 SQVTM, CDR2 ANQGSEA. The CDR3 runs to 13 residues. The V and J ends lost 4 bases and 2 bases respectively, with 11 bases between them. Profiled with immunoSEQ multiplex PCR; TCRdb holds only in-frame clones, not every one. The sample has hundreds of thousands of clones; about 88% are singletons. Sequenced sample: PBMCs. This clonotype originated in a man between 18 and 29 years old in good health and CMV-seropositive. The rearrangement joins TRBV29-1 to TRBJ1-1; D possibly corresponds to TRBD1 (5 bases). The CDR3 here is CSVGRQGNTEAFF. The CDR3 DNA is TGCAGCGTTGGAAGGCAGGGAAACACTGAAGCTTTCTTT. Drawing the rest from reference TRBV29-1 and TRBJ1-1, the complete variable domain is SAVISQKPSRDICQRGTSLTIQCQVDSQVTMMFWYRQQPGQSLTLIATANQGSEATYESGFVIDKFPISRPNLTFSTLTVSNMSPEDSSIYLCSVGRQGNTEAFFGQGTRLTVV.